This T cell receptor (beta chain) appears in the sequencing data of a study of blood T cell repertoires in COVID-19. Study context: Researchers got acute and convalescent COVID-19 samples from the United States, Italy and Spain.

Original data processing: Counts of nucleated cells, estimated from reference gene primer amplification, were obtained. This table comes from immunoSEQ multiplex PCR, and its TCRdb copy is limited to in-frame clones, with some not included. The V and J calls and clone size were taken over from that table, and D and trimming were inferred from the DNA. This table has about 210,000 clones, 80% to 90% appearing once. V lost 2 bases and J 0 bases, leaving 11 bases between the germline ends. From germline, CDR1 is KGHSH and CDR2 LQKENI. The CDR3 is 16 amino acids. The gene calls are TRBV18 and TRBJ1-3; D is unresolved. Source material: peripheral blood. This clonotype was obtained from a middle-aged man who had recovered from COVID-19. The chain's CDR3 is CASSPSSGSSGNTIYF. The DNA of the CDR3 is TGTGCCAGCTCACCAAGTTCGGGGTCCTCTGGAAACACCATATATTTT.